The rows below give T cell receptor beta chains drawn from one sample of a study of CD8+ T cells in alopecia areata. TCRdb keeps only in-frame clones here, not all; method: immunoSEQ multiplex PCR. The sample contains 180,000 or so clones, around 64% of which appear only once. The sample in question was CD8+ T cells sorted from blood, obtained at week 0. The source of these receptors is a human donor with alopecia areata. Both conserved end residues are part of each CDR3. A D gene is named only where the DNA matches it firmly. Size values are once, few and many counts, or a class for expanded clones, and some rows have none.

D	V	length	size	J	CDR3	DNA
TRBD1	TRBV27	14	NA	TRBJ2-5	CASSQTGEWETQYF	TGTGCCAGCAGTCAAACAGGGGAATGGGAGACCCAGTACTTC
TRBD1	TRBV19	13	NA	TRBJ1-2	CASSMQGAYGYTF	TGTGCCAGTAGTATGCAGGGGGCCTATGGCTACACCTTC
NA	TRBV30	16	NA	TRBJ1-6	CAWSTFVLGYNSPLHF	TGTGCCTGGAGTACCTTTGTCCTGGGGTATAATTCACCCCTCCACTTT
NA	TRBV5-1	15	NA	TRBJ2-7	CASSHHQGTPREQYF	TGCGCCAGCAGCCACCATCAGGGGACCCCTCGGGAGCAGTACTTC
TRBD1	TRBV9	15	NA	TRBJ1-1	CASSAWTGANTEAFF	TGTGCCAGCAGCGCCTGGACAGGGGCCAACACTGAAGCTTTCTTT
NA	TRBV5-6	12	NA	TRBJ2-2	CASSQGAGELFF	TGTGCCAGCTCCCAGGGAGCCGGGGAGCTGTTTTTT
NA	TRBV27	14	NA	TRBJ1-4	CASSFRGADEKLFF	TGTGCCAGCAGTTTCAGAGGGGCGGATGAAAAACTGTTTTTT
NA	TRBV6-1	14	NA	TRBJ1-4	CASSDGLSNEKLFF	TGTGCCAGCAGTGACGGGCTCAGTAATGAAAAACTGTTTTTT
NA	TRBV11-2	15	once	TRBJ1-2	CASSLGRKANYGYTF	TGTGCCAGCAGCTTAGGCCGGAAAGCTAACTATGGCTACACCTTC
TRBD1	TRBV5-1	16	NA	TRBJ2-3	CASSLRGQGITDTQYF	TGCGCCAGCAGCTTGCGGGGACAGGGGATAACAGATACGCAGTATTTT
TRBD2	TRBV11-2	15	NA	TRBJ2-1	CASSFFAGGDNEQFF	TGTGCCAGCAGCTTTTTTGCGGGGGGGGACAATGAGCAGTTCTTC
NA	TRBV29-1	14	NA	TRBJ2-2	CSVDSGTTGGELFF	TGCAGCGTTGACTCCGGGACAACCGGCGGGGAGCTGTTTTTT
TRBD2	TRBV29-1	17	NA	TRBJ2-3	CSGAGTSGGDSTDTQYF	TGCAGCGGCGCCGGGACTAGCGGGGGAGATAGCACAGATACGCAGTATTTT
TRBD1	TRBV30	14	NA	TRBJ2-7	CAWSRATGDDEQYF	TGTGCCTGGAGTAGGGCTACAGGGGATGACGAGCAGTACTTC
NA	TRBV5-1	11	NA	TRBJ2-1	CASSPDNEQFF	TGCGCCAGCAGCCCGGACAATGAGCAGTTCTTC
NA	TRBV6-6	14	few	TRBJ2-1	CASSYRGEGNEQFF	TGTGCCAGCAGTTACAGGGGAGAGGGCAATGAGCAGTTCTTC
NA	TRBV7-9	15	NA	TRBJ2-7	CASSLGTRSHYEQYF	TGTGCCAGCAGCTTAGGTACTAGGTCCCACTACGAGCAGTACTTC
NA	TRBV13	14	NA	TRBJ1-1	CASSRDTRNTEAFF	TGTGCCAGCAGCCGGGACACACGGAACACTGAAGCTTTCTTT
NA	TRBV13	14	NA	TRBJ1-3	CASSYRVSGNTIYF	TGTGCCAGCAGCTACCGTGTCTCTGGAAACACCATATATTTT
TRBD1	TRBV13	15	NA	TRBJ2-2	CASSQGTGFSGELFF	TGTGCCAGCAGCCAAGGGACAGGGTTCTCCGGGGAGCTGTTTTTT
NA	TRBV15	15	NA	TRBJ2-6	CATSIQSGGANVLTF	TGTGCCACCAGCATCCAGTCCGGAGGGGCCAACGTCCTGACTTTC
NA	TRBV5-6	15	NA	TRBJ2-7	CASSLNFVTPGEQYF	TGTGCCAGCAGCTTGAATTTTGTGACTCCGGGGGAGCAGTACTTC
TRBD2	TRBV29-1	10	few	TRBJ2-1	CSVNVAGRFF	TGCAGCGTTAACGTAGCGGGGCGGTTCTTC
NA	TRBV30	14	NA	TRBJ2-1	CAWSAGGWGNEQFF	TGTGCCTGGAGTGCGGGGGGCTGGGGCAATGAGCAGTTCTTC
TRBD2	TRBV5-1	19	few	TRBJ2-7	CASSFRSGTSGGQTGEQYF	TGCGCCAGCAGCTTTCGGTCCGGGACTAGCGGGGGTCAAACTGGGGAGCAGTACTTC
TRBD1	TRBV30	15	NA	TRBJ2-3	CAWSSGTGSTDTQYF	TGTGCCTGGAGTTCCGGGACAGGGAGCACAGATACGCAGTATTTT
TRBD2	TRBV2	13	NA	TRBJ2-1	CASPKTSDNEQFF	TGTGCCAGCCCAAAGACTAGCGACAATGAGCAGTTCTTC
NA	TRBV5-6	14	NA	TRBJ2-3	CASSLTGSPDTQYF	TGTGCCAGCAGCTTGACTGGGTCCCCAGATACGCAGTATTTT
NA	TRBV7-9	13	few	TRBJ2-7	CASSEREGYEQYF	TGTGCCAGCAGCGAACGTGAGGGTTACGAGCAGTACTTC
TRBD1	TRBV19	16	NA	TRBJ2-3	CASKDRGLATTDTQYF	TGTGCCAGTAAGGACAGGGGGCTCGCTACCACAGATACGCAGTATTTT
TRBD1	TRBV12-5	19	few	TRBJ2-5	CASGTRAGGLVLDHETQYF	TGTGCTAGTGGTACCCGGGCAGGGGGTTTGGTACTCGACCATGAGACCCAGTACTTC
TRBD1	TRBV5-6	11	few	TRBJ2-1	CASSSGQEQFF	TGTGCCAGCAGCTCGGGACAGGAGCAGTTCTTC
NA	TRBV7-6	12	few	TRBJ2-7	CASSLANYEQYF	TGTGCCAGCAGCTTAGCGAACTACGAGCAGTACTTC
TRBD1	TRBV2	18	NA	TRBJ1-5	CASSTGQGRVYGNQPQHF	TGTGCCAGCAGCACCGGACAGGGAAGGGTGTATGGCAATCAGCCCCAGCATTTT
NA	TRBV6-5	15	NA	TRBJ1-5	CASSSYRESNQPQHF	TGTGCCAGCAGTTCCTACAGGGAATCCAATCAGCCCCAGCATTTT
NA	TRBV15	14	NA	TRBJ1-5	CATSSQVSNQPQHF	TGTGCCACCAGCAGTCAAGTAAGCAATCAGCCCCAGCATTTT
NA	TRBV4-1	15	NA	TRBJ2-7	CASSQRDGNFYEQYF	TGCGCCAGCAGCCAGCGCGACGGGAACTTCTACGAGCAGTACTTC
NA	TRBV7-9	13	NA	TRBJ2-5	CATEGGAGETQYF	TGTGCCACGGAGGGGGGAGCTGGGGAGACCCAGTACTTC
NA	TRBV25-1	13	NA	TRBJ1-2	CASSKRGYYGYTF	TGTGCCAGCAGTAAAAGGGGGTATTATGGCTACACCTTC
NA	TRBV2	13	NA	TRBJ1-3	CASPSRAGNTIYF	TGTGCCAGCCCCTCTCGGGCTGGAAACACCATATATTTT
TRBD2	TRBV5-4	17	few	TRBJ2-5	CASSLEEGGLAGPTQYF	TGTGCCAGCAGCTTGGAGGAGGGTGGGCTAGCGGGTCCGACCCAGTACTTC
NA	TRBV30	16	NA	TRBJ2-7	CAWSGPGGLSTYEQYF	TGTGCCTGGAGTGGCCCCGGGGGTCTCTCAACCTACGAGCAGTACTTC